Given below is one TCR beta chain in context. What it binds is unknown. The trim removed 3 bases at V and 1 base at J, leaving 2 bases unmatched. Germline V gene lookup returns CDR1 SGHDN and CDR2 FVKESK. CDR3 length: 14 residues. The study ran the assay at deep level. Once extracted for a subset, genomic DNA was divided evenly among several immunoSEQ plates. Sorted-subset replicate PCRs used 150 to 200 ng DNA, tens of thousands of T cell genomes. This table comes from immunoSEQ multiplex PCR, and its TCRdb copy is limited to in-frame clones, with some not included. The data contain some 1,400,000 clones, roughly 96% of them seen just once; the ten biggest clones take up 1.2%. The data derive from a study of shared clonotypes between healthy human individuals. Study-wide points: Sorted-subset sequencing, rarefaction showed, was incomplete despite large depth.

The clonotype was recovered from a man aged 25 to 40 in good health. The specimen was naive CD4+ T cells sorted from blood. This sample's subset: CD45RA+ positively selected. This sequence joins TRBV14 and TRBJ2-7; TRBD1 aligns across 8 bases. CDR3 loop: CASSQDRVSYEQYF. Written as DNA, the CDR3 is TGTGCCAGCAGCCAGGACAGGGTGTCCTACGAGCAGTACTTC.